Listed below are T cell receptor beta chains from one sample, sequenced in a study of T-cell memory formation after mild COVID-19. TCRdb analysed the 5' RACE reads with MiXCR anew, one entry per CDR3 protein. The sample yields roughly 130,000 distinct CDR3 sequences, approximately 5.9% seen once. Sequenced material: PBMCs or a T cell subset sorted from them (not recorded which). The receptors derive from an adult woman who had mild COVID-19 (a few samples of this study predate the infection). Cell type and time point are not known. Both conserved end residues are part of each CDR3. D genes are given only for firm matches. Only part of the rows carry a size: once, few, many, or a class if the clone is expanded.

d_call,clone_size,v_call,j_call,cdr3_aa,cdr3_nt
NA,few,TRBV2,TRBJ2-1,CASTLAQSSYNEQFF,TGTGCCAGCACCCTAGCACAGAGCTCCTACAATGAGCAGTTCTTC
NA,many,TRBV9,TRBJ2-5,CASSVEGGMETQYF,TGTGCCAGCAGCGTAGAGGGGGGCATGGAGACCCAGTACTTC
TRBD2,few,TRBV4-2,TRBJ2-1,CASSQDISLWTSGRVNEQFF,TGTGCCAGCAGCCAAGATATTAGTCTCTGGACTAGCGGGAGGGTAAATGAGCAGTTCTTC
TRBD2,NA,TRBV20-1,TRBJ2-7,CSARDSAGGVYEQYF,TGCAGTGCTAGAGATTCAGCGGGGGGGGTCTACGAGCAGTACTTC
TRBD1,few,TRBV14,TRBJ1-1,CASSQDFEGAGGTEAFF,TGTGCCAGCAGCCAAGATTTTGAGGGGGCAGGAGGCACTGAAGCTTTCTTT
NA,many,TRBV7-3,TRBJ2-2,CASSWGRELFF,TGTGCCAGCAGCTGGGGCCGGGAGCTGTTTTTT
TRBD2,NA,TRBV12-3/TRBV12-4,TRBJ2-1,CASSRSRGGSGTYNEQFF,TGTGCCAGCAGTCGCAGCCGTGGCGGGAGCGGGACCTACAATGAGCAGTTCTTC
NA,many,TRBV5-1,TRBJ2-5,CASSTSPGPLETQYF,TGCGCCAGCAGCACGTCCCCCGGACCGCTTGAGACCCAGTACTTC
TRBD1,NA,TRBV20-1,TRBJ1-1,CSARKGTGLNTEAFF,TGCAGTGCCAGAAAAGGGACAGGCCTGAACACTGAAGCTTTCTTT
TRBD1,NA,TRBV5-1,TRBJ1-1,CASRSGGELDTEAFF,TGCGCCAGCAGATCAGGGGGTGAATTGGACACTGAAGCTTTCTTT
NA,NA,TRBV14,TRBJ1-1,CASSQDKGVWGMNTEAFF,TGTGCCAGCAGCCAAGACAAGGGGGTCTGGGGAATGAACACTGAAGCTTTCTTT
TRBD1,many,TRBV29-1,TRBJ2-3,CSVDRPQGTDTQYF,TGCAGCGTGGACAGGCCACAGGGCACAGATACGCAGTATTTT
NA,few,TRBV20-1,TRBJ1-2,CSAPSTNYGYTF,TGCAGTGCTCCGTCCACTAACTATGGCTACACCTTC
NA,few,TRBV5-1,TRBJ2-5,CASSSSGTGQETQYF,TGCGCCAGCAGCTCTTCCGGGACGGGACAAGAGACCCAGTACTTC
NA,NA,TRBV20-1,TRBJ1-5,CSAIDDKRTREASNQPQHF,TGCAGTGCTATCGATGATAAAAGGACGAGAGAGGCTAGCAATCAGCCCCAGCATTTT
NA,many,TRBV4-2,TRBJ1-3,CASSPRLTARGSGNTIYF,TGTGCCAGCAGCCCACGCTTAACCGCCAGGGGCTCTGGAAACACCATATATTTT
TRBD2,NA,TRBV7-2,TRBJ2-1,CASSSGLAIYNEQFF,TGTGCCAGCAGCTCAGGACTAGCGATCTACAATGAGCAGTTCTTC
TRBD1,many,TRBV7-8,TRBJ2-5,CASSLGAGGRGETQYF,TGTGCCAGCAGCTTAGGGGCAGGGGGTAGGGGAGAGACCCAGTACTTC
NA,NA,TRBV5-1,TRBJ1-1,CASSPTAGGTEAFF,TGCGCCAGCAGCCCGACAGCCGGGGGCACTGAAGCTTTCTTT
NA,few,TRBV5-1,TRBJ2-7,CASSAGQTSYEQYF,TGCGCCAGCAGCGCGGGGCAGACTTCCTACGAGCAGTACTTC
NA,many,TRBV5-1,TRBJ2-1,CASSPGAGSYNEQFF,TGCGCCAGCAGCCCGGGGGCAGGGTCCTACAATGAGCAGTTCTTC
TRBD1,many,TRBV11-2,TRBJ1-4,CASSLARAGGKLFF,TGTGCCAGCAGCTTAGCTCGGGCAGGGGGAAAACTGTTTTTT
TRBD1,NA,TRBV3-1,TRBJ1-1,CASSPIRTGNTEAFF,TGTGCCAGCAGCCCGATAAGGACAGGGAACACTGAAGCTTTCTTT
NA,many,TRBV5-1,TRBJ1-5,CASSLEQAGQPQHF,TGCGCCAGCAGCTTGGAACAGGCCGGGCAGCCCCAGCATTTT
NA,many,TRBV7-3,TRBJ2-2,CASRSTATGELFF,TGTGCCAGCAGGTCGACTGCGACCGGGGAGCTGTTTTTT
NA,NA,TRBV24-1,TRBJ1-4,CATSDLVSPATNEKLFF,TGTGCCACCAGTGATTTGGTATCCCCTGCAACTAATGAAAAACTGTTTTTT
TRBD2,many,TRBV24-1,TRBJ2-1,CATSQTSGRLNEQFF,TGTGCCACCAGTCAGACTAGCGGGAGGCTGAATGAGCAGTTCTTC
NA,NA,TRBV2,TRBJ1-5,CASSEEQINQPQHF,TGTGCCAGCAGTGAGGAACAGATTAATCAGCCCCAGCATTTT
NA,many,TRBV7-9,TRBJ2-3,CASSSPSGTDTQYF,TGTGCCAGCAGCTCGCCCTCGGGCACAGATACGCAGTATTTT
NA,NA,TRBV12-3/TRBV12-4,TRBJ1-2,CASSLTGGNYGDTF,TGTGCCAGCAGTCTAACGGGGGGAAACTATGGCGACACCTTC
NA,few,TRBV20-1,TRBJ1-2,CSAALPGYGYTF,TGCAGTGCCGCCCTGCCAGGGTATGGCTACACCTTC
TRBD2,many,TRBV6-6,TRBJ2-7,CASRPGGRESYEQYF,TGTGCCAGCAGACCGGGAGGGAGGGAGTCCTACGAGCAGTACTTC
NA,many,TRBV5-1,TRBJ2-1,CASSPGAGTYNEQFF,TGCGCCAGCAGCCCAGGCGCGGGGACCTACAATGAGCAGTTCTTC
NA,NA,TRBV5-4,TRBJ2-7,CASSLAGGSFNEQYF,TGTGCCAGCAGCTTGGCCGGTGGCAGTTTTAACGAGCAGTACTTC
NA,many,TRBV7-9,TRBJ2-7,CASAKEWIYEQYF,TGTGCCAGCGCGAAAGAATGGATTTACGAGCAGTACTTC
TRBD1,many,TRBV6-5,TRBJ2-7,CASSSPGQALWEQYF,TGTGCCAGCAGTTCGCCGGGACAGGCCCTTTGGGAGCAGTACTTC
NA,NA,TRBV5-6,TRBJ2-7,CASSLKNTRYEQYF,TGTGCCAGCAGCTTGAAGAATACGCGCTACGAGCAGTACTTC
TRBD2,many,TRBV11-2,TRBJ2-2,CASSFRTSGAAGELFF,TGTGCCAGCAGCTTTAGGACTAGCGGGGCAGCCGGGGAGCTGTTTTTT
TRBD1,many,TRBV10-3,TRBJ1-1,CATGGTVAEAFF,TGTGCCACCGGGGGGACAGTCGCTGAAGCTTTCTTT
NA,NA,TRBV20-1,TRBJ2-4,CSARSAGLAKNIQYF,TGCAGTGCCAGGTCGGCCGGTTTAGCCAAAAACATTCAGTACTTC
NA,many,TRBV29-1,TRBJ2-7,CSVASAKDEQYF,TGCAGCGTTGCATCTGCTAAGGACGAGCAGTACTTC
TRBD2,NA,TRBV5-1,TRBJ2-2,CASSRLAGKGTGELFF,TGCGCCAGCAGCCGACTAGCGGGGAAGGGCACCGGGGAGCTGTTTTTT
NA,many,TRBV5-1,TRBJ1-1,CASSPGRMNTEAFF,TGCGCCAGCAGCCCGGGACGGATGAACACTGAAGCTTTCTTT
NA,few,TRBV29-1,TRBJ2-1,CSVDQGAYNEQFF,TGCAGCGTTGACCAGGGAGCCTACAATGAGCAGTTCTTC
NA,NA,TRBV6-5,TRBJ2-5,CASSRFETQYF,TGTGCCAGCAGTCGATTCGAGACCCAGTACTTC
NA,NA,TRBV12-3/TRBV12-4,TRBJ1-5,CASSFSDTWAGNQPQHF,TGTGCCAGCAGTTTCTCGGACACATGGGCTGGCAATCAGCCCCAGCATTTT
NA,NA,TRBV19,TRBJ1-2,CASSGAGLRPGYTF,TGTGCCAGTAGTGGGGCAGGGCTAAGGCCTGGCTACACCTTC